This TCR beta chain is from a study of immune cell composition in non-small cell lung cancer. Template was genomic DNA from frozen, unsorted single-cell suspensions. Only in-frame clones appear in the TCRdb table, and some are missing; sequencing was by immunoSEQ multiplex PCR. The sample contains about 9,100 clones, about 63% of which appear only once. Per the germline V gene, CDR1 is SGHRS and CDR2 is YFSETQ. V was pared by 2 bases and J by 5 bases, with 11 bases between. The CDR3 covers 13 residues. The chain uses TRBV5-1 and TRBJ2-7; tentative D call: TRBD1 (6 bases). The source is a human donor with non-small cell lung cancer. Material: lung tumor tissue. CDR3: CASSLTGLDEQYF. The CDR3 nucleotides are TGCGCCAGCAGCTTAACAGGGCTGGACGAGCAGTACTTC.